A single sample gave rise to the 16 T cell receptor beta chains below, sequenced in a study of T cells after yellow fever vaccination. TCRdb used MiXCR to reprocess the 5' RACE reads, holding one entry per CDR3 protein. Of 620,000 or so distinct CDR3 sequences listed, roughly a sixth are singletons. Sequenced here: PBMCs, sampled more than 4 days after the first yellow fever vaccination. These receptors were taken from a man between 18 and 29 years old who received the YFV17D yellow fever vaccine.

The rearrangement joins TRBV11-2 to TRBJ2-1, with 7 bases fitting TRBD2. The CDR3 runs 17 residues. Germline V CDR1 and CDR2: SGHAT, FQNNGV. V was clipped by 0 bases and J by 2 bases; unmatched bases: 7. The CDR3 here is CASSLDGRLAAYNEQFF. CDR3 DNA sequence: TGTGCCAGCAGCTTAGATGGGCGACTAGCTGCCTACAATGAGCAGTTCTTC.

This clonotype showed up just a few times. The rearrangement links TRBV5-1 to TRBJ2-5; TRBD2 matches 7 bases. The germline CDR1 and CDR2 sequences are SGHRS and YFSETQ. V was clipped by 5 bases and J by 2 bases; unmatched bases: 6. The CDR3 consists of 14 residues. The CDR3 region has the DNA TGCGCCAGCAGATGGACTAGTAGTCAAGAGACCCAGTACTTC. Translated: CASRWTSSQETQYF.

This clonotype was detected a few times. The chain employs TRBV4-1 and TRBJ2-5; D unresolved. CDR3 size: 14 residues. CDR1 is MGHRA and CDR2 is YSYEKL in the germline V gene. V lost 1 base to trimming and J lost 2 bases, with 8 bases between them. CDR3 protein: CASSQVATQETQYF. The CDR3 region has the DNA TGCGCCAGCAGCCAAGTGGCTACTCAAGAGACCCAGTACTTC.

This clonotype appeared a few times. This rearrangement joins TRBV2 to TRBJ2-1; possible D gene TRBD1, 6 bases. Between the trimmed V and J ends, which lost 10 bases and 2 bases, there was a span of 15 bases. Germline CDR1 and CDR2: SNHLY and FYNNEI. CDR3 length equals 14 residues. The CDR3 region has the DNA TGTGCCACTCACTACAGGGTAGCCTACAATGAGCAGTTCTTC. Its translation: CATHYRVAYNEQFF. Complete variable domain (other parts from reference TRBV2 and TRBJ2-1): EPEVTQTPSHQVTQMGQEVILRCVPISNHLYFYWYRQILGQKVEFLVSFYNNEISEKSEIFDDQFSVERPDGSNFTLKIRSTKLEDSAMYFCATHYRVAYNEQFFGPGTRLTVL.

This clonotype was seen a few times. CDR3 protein: CASSPLGGGQETQYF. DNA of the CDR3: TGTGCCAGCAGCCCCCTTGGGGGGGGACAAGAGACCCAGTACTTC. The V gene is TRBV3-1, the J gene TRBJ2-5; TRBD2 matches at 7 bases. V lost 4 bases to trimming and J lost 2 bases; unmatched junction nucleotides: 7. The CDR3 runs 15 residues. CDR1 is LGHDT, CDR2 YNNKEL, per germline (reference sequence).

The chain employs TRBV20-1 and TRBJ2-7; D tentatively reads TRBD1 or TRBD2 (5 bases each). The CDR3 extends over 14 amino acids. V was trimmed by 5 bases and J by 1 base, leaving 15 bases between them. The germline V gene encodes CDR1 DFQATT and CDR2 SNEGSKA (reference sequence). CDR3 nucleotides: TGCAGTGCTTGTCCCGGGACGCAGTCCTACGAGCAGTACTTC. Its translation is CSACPGTQSYEQYF.

This clonotype has more than one count but fewer than ten. J is TRBJ2-3 and V is TRBV4-3, with D perhaps given as TRBD1 or TRBD2 (5 bases each). Germline CDR1 is LGHNA and CDR2 is YSLEER. This CDR3 is built from 16 residues. Trimming took off 1 base at V and 2 bases at J, with 13 bases between the two ends. The CDR3, as DNA: TGCGCCAGCAGCCAAGGGCCGTTGGGGGTCACAGATACGCAGTATTTT. This gives the protein CASSQGPLGVTDTQYF.

The chain is built from TRBV2 and TRBJ1-5, with D hard to call. From germline, CDR1 is SNHLY and CDR2 FYNNEI. Between the trimmed V and J ends, which lost 7 bases and 4 bases, there was a span of 11 bases. This CDR3 has 13 amino acids. This chain's CDR3 is CASNRHPNQPQHF. In DNA, the CDR3 is TGTGCCAGCAACAGACACCCGAATCAGCCCCAGCATTTT.

This clonotype has just a few counts. The V gene is TRBV5-1, the J gene TRBJ2-2; D unresolved. CDR1 is SGHRS, CDR2 YFSETQ, per germline. Trimming pared 1 base from V and 5 bases from J, leaving 15 bases between. The CDR3 spans 16 residues. This CDR3 reads CASSLTRLKRTGELFF. The DNA for the CDR3 is TGCGCCAGCAGCTTGACACGCCTGAAGAGAACCGGGGAGCTGTTTTTT.

This clonotype turned up a few times. The gene calls are TRBV12-3 or TRBV12-4 and TRBJ2-5; 7 positions match TRBD2. Trimming removed 5 bases from V and 0 bases from J; junction bases left unmatched: 9. CDR3 length: 16 amino acids. CDR3 DNA: TGTGCCAGCAGTGGGGAGGGGCGGGGGAACCAAGAGACCCAGTACTTC. Translating it yields CASSGEGRGNQETQYF.

The rearrangement uses TRBV20-1 and TRBJ2-5; D possibly uses TRBD1 or TRBD2 (6 bases each). V was clipped by 6 bases and J by 4 bases, with 18 bases between them. The CDR3 consists of 14 residues. CDR1 is DFQATT, CDR2 SNEGSKA, per germline (reference sequence). The CDR3 protein is CSAYLGGPGETQYF. The CDR3 DNA sequence: TGCAGTGCCTACCTGGGGGGCCCGGGAGAGACCCAGTACTTC.

This clonotype was picked up a small number of times. The chain joins TRBV7-2 to TRBJ2-5, with unresolved D. The CDR3 has 15 amino acids. Germline V lookup: CDR1 SGHTA, CDR2 FQGNSA. V was cut by 5 bases and J by 1 base, with 14 bases left in between. CDR3 protein: CASSRSWGSQETQYF. Written as DNA, the CDR3 is TGTGCCAGCAGCCGTTCGTGGGGATCCCAAGAGACCCAGTACTTC.

The V and J genes are TRBV4-2 and TRBJ2-2, with TRBD2 identical over 10 bases. The CDR3 is 16 amino acids. Germline CDR1 and CDR2: LGHNA and YNFKEQ. V gave up 3 bases and J gave up 6 bases; unmatched junction bases: 7. DNA for the CDR3: TGTGCCAGCAGCCATCGGACTAGCGGAGTTGCCGGGGAGCTGTTTTTT. Its protein product is CASSHRTSGVAGELFF.

This chain uses TRBV4-1 with TRBJ1-6, with unresolved D. The CDR3 consists of 15 residues. V lost 0 bases and J lost 9, with 12 bases in between. Germline V gene data show CDR1 as MGHRA and CDR2 as YSYEKL. CDR3 DNA sequence: TGCGCCAGCAGCCAAGACGCGGGCGGAGGTTCACCCCTCCACTTT. This codes for CASSQDAGGGSPLHF.

Only one count was recorded for this clonotype. V and J are TRBV2 and TRBJ1-2; D perhaps matches TRBD1 (5 bases). Germline CDR1 SNHLY, CDR2 FYNNEI. The CDR3 is 18 residues long. V dropped 7 bases and J dropped 8 bases, with 32 bases sitting between them. The CDR3 reads CASTPEGVWTTTMRGYTF. CDR3 nucleotide sequence: TGTGCCAGCACCCCCGAAGGGGTATGGACGACGACTATGAGAGGCTACACCTTC.

The chain has TRBV5-1 and TRBJ2-1; tentatively, D is TRBD1 (6 bases). In germline, CDR1 is SGHRS, CDR2 YFSETQ. The CDR3 totals 16 residues. Deletions cut 4 bases from V and 4 bases from J, with 18 bases between. The CDR3 sequence is CASSTGTRALYNEQFF. The DNA for the CDR3 is TGCGCCAGCAGCACAGGGACGAGAGCCTTATACAATGAGCAGTTCTTC.